The rows below give T cell receptor beta chains drawn from one sample of a study of cytomegalovirus exposure and HLA in healthy donors. TCRdb's copy holds only in-frame clones and misses some; the assay was immunoSEQ multiplex PCR. The sample consists of some 140,000 clones, around 79% of them appearing once. The sequenced sample consisted of PBMCs. These receptors originate from a man between 18 and 35 years old in good health and CMV-seronegative. CDR3s include the opening cysteine and the closing phenylalanine or tryptophan. A D gene is named only where the DNA matches it firmly. Where a row states a size, it is once, few, many or the class of an expanded clone; other rows omit it.

>.|TRBV6-1|11|TRBJ2-3|.
CASSQGDTQYF
TGTGCCAGCAGTCAGGGGGATACGCAGTATTTT
>.|TRBV4-3|13|TRBJ2-5|.
CASSQEAGSLQYF
TGCGCCAGCAGCCAAGAGGCAGGGTCGCTCCAGTACTTC
>.|TRBV7-9|15|TRBJ1-3|.
CASSSTGFSGNTIYF
TGTGCCAGCAGTTCGACAGGTTTCTCTGGAAACACCATATATTTT
>TRBD1|TRBV6-5|14|TRBJ2-1|.
CASSSGGSYNEQFF
TGTGCCAGCAGTTCAGGGGGCTCCTACAATGAGCAGTTCTTC
>TRBD2|TRBV7-2|14|TRBJ2-5|.
CASSTGLAVETQYF
TGTGCCAGCAGCACCGGACTAGCGGTGGAGACCCAGTACTTC
>.|TRBV30|15|TRBJ1-6|.
CAWSVQGSYNSPLHF
TGTGCCTGGAGTGTTCAGGGTTCCTATAATTCACCCCTCCACTTT
>.|TRBV5-1|15|TRBJ1-2|.
CASSLSTGIEDGYTF
TGCGCCAGCAGCCTTTCTACAGGGATCGAGGATGGCTACACCTTC
>.|TRBV15|10|TRBJ1-1|.
CATKEIQAFF
TGTGCCACCAAAGAGATCCAAGCTTTCTTT
>.|TRBV7-3|18|TRBJ2-3|.
CASSLRGIGGDRPDTQYF
TGTGCCAGCAGCTTACGGGGTATAGGGGGGGATCGCCCAGATACGCAGTATTTT
>TRBD1|TRBV5-1|15|TRBJ2-5|.
CASRQPGQGQETQYF
TGCGCCAGCAGACAGCCGGGACAGGGTCAAGAGACCCAGTACTTC
>TRBD1|TRBV7-7|14|TRBJ2-1|.
CASSVGQGVDEQFF
TGTGCTAGCAGCGTCGGACAGGGTGTGGATGAGCAGTTCTTC
>TRBD2|TRBV15|16|TRBJ2-2|.
CATSRGAGSDTGELFF
TGTGCCACCAGCAGGGGAGCGGGGTCGGACACCGGGGAGCTGTTTTTT
>TRBD1|TRBV2|15|TRBJ2-1|.
CASNPGQATYNEQFF
TGTGCCAGCAACCCGGGACAGGCTACCTACAATGAGCAGTTCTTC
>.|TRBV5-4|13|TRBJ1-6|few
CASSPDGDSPLHF
TGTGCCAGCAGCCCGGACGGGGATTCACCCCTCCACTTT
>.|TRBV5-1|15|TRBJ1-6|.
CASSTRTQRDSPLHF
TGCGCCAGCAGCACGAGGACCCAGAGGGATTCACCCCTCCACTTT
>.|TRBV7-3|13|TRBJ1-1|.
CASSLEGDTEAFF
TGTGCCAGCAGCTTAGAGGGTGACACTGAAGCTTTCTTT